This T cell receptor (beta chain) was identified in a study of blood T cell repertoires in COVID-19. Across the whole study: The cDNA or gDNA used as material had been derived from T cells, B-cell-depleted T cells, or PBMCs.

Recovery among Cohort 3 donors was established by two negative PCRs, clearance, or symptom resolution. V lost 1 base, J lost 0 bases, and 10 bases lay in between. Germline V gene lookup returns CDR1 SGHAT and CDR2 FQNNGV. The CDR3 runs 16 residues. The table came from immunoSEQ multiplex PCR; TCRdb's copy has only in-frame clones and leaves some out. The top ten clones hold around 2.2% of a sample with fewer than 400,000 clones, around 85% of them seen once. V gene TRBV11-2 combines with J gene TRBJ2-1, with D maybe TRBD1 (6 bases). The specimen was PBMCs or T cells enriched from blood (not recorded which). The sequence was obtained from a man aged 30-40 years who had recovered from COVID-19. The CDR3 coding sequence is TGTGCCAGCAGCTTAGGAGGGGGAAGCTCCTACAATGAGCAGTTCTTC. Translation gives CASSLGGGSSYNEQFF.